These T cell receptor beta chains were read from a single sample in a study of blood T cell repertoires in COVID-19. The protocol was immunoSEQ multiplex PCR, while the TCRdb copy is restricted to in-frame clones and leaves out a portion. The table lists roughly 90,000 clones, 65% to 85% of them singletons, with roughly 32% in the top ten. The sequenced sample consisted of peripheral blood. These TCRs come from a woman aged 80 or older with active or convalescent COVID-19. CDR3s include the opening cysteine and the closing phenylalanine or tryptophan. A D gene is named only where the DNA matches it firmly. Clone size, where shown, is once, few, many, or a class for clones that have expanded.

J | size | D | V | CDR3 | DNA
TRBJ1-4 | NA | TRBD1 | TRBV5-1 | CASSLDRVGEKLFF | TGCGCCAGCAGCCTGGACAGGGTAGGAGAAAAACTGTTTTTT
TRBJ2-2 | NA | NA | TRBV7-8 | CASSLAGLNTGELFF | TGTGCCAGCAGCTTAGCTGGACTTAACACCGGGGAGCTGTTTTTT
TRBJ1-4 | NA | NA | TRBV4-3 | CASSQDPGHLNEKLFF | TGCGCCAGCAGCCAAGACCCGGGACACCTAAATGAAAAACTGTTTTTT
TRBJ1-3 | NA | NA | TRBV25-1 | CASSLQGLSGNTIYF | TGTGCCAGCAGCCTCCAGGGCCTCTCTGGAAACACCATATATTTT
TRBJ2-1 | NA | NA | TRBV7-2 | CASSTRRGSSYNEQFF | TGTGCCAGCAGCACTAGACGGGGGAGCTCCTACAATGAGCAGTTCTTC
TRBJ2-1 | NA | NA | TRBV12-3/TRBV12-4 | CASRRVREEQFF | TGTGCCAGCAGGCGAGTTCGGGAAGAGCAGTTCTTC
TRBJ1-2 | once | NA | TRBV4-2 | CASSQDERAGWVGYTF | TGTGCCAGCAGCCAAGATGAGAGGGCCGGGTGGGTTGGCTACACCTTC
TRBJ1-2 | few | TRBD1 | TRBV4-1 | CASGGQGVGGYTF | TGCGCCAGCGGGGGACAGGGAGTTGGAGGCTACACCTTC
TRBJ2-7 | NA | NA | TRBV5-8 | CASSLAATYEQYF | TGTGCCAGCAGCTTGGCTGCGACCTACGAGCAGTACTTC
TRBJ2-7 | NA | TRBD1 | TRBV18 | CASSRTGGDYEQYF | TGTGCCAGCTCGCGGACAGGGGGGGACTACGAGCAGTACTTC
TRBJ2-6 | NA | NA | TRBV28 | CASSPNSGANVLTF | TGTGCCAGCAGTCCCAACTCTGGGGCCAACGTCCTGACTTTC